The T cell receptor beta chain described here comes from a study of CD8+CD57+ T cells in acquired aplastic anemia. The wider study: DNA from sorted CD4+ and CD8+ cells averaged around 3 ug. Overall study findings and caveats: Sharing between patients and controls was observed for around 30 CD8+ CDR3 sequences.

Individuals selected for sequencing had exhibited CD8+CD57+ cell expansion on flow cytometry. The study sampled blood from patients who had received no therapy. TCR beta VDJ and CDR3 profiling used genomic DNA as template. Each CDR3 protein gets one entry after TCRdb re-called the reads with MiXCR. The top ten clones hold 1.3% of a sample with approximately 300,000 distinct CDR3 sequences, approximately 57% of them seen once. The CDR3 sequence is 14 residues long. CDR1 and CDR2 (germline): SEHNR, FQNEAQ (reference sequence). V was clipped by 4 bases and J by 3 bases, with 12 bases between them. Regarding this clonotype: Its specificity is unknown.

The source material was sorted CD4+, CD8+, or CD8+CD57+ T cells (not recorded which) from PBMCs. This chain connects TRBV7-9 to TRBJ2-5; D is ambiguous. The sequence derives from a human donor with aplastic anemia. CDR3 nucleotide sequence: TGTGCCAGCAGCTCACTCACCCAGAAAGAGACCCAGTACTTC. It specifies CASSSLTQKETQYF.